The rows below give T cell receptor beta chains drawn from one sample of a study of blood T cell repertoires in COVID-19. Some clones are missing from TCRdb's copy, which holds only in-frame ones; the method was immunoSEQ multiplex PCR. The data contain about 270,000 clones, around 89% of them singletons. The source material was PBMCs or T cells enriched from blood (not recorded which). The source of these receptors is a woman younger than 30 who had recovered from COVID-19. The CDR3 runs from the conserved cysteine through the conserved F or W. Fields, in order: clone size, J gene, V gene, D gene, CDR3 DNA, CDR3 protein. D genes are given only for firm matches. Rows give clone size only sometimes, using once, few, many, or a class for an expanded clone.

>.|TRBJ2-2|TRBV6-6|TRBD2
TGTGCCAGCCGTCCGACTAGCGGGGTACTTAACACCGGGGAGCTGTTTTTT
CASRPTSGVLNTGELFF
>.|TRBJ2-5|TRBV20-1|TRBD2
TGCAGTGCTAGTGCTAGCGGGGGGCGGGAGACCCAGTACTTC
CSASASGGRETQYF
>.|TRBJ2-7|TRBV21-1|.
TGTGCCAGCAGCAAAGGGACAGGCTCAGGAGAGCAGTACTTC
CASSKGTGSGEQYF
>.|TRBJ1-6|TRBV19|TRBD1
TGTGCCAGTAGTCGACAGGGGGACGGTTCACCCCTCCACTTT
CASSRQGDGSPLHF
>.|TRBJ1-1|TRBV24-1|TRBD1
TGTGCCACCAGAGCGACAGGGGGGGCTTCGGGAGCTTTCTTT
CATRATGGASGAFF
>.|TRBJ1-2|TRBV6-2/TRBV6-3|TRBD1
TGTGCCAGCAGTCTGCGGTTGGGAGAACCGGGACAGCCCATTATTGGCTACACCTTC
CASSLRLGEPGQPIIGYTF
>.|TRBJ1-2|TRBV15|.
TGTGCCACCAGCAGAGATCAAGGAGGGTTGGGCGGCTACACCTTC
CATSRDQGGLGGYTF
>.|TRBJ1-5|TRBV28|TRBD1
TGTGCCAGCAGTTCGTACAGGGGAGATCAGCCCCAGCATTTT
CASSSYRGDQPQHF
>.|TRBJ2-7|TRBV5-8|.
TGTGCCAGCAGCTTGAAATTTGGGCCAGGGTCACCCTACGAGCAGTACTTC
CASSLKFGPGSPYEQYF
>.|TRBJ2-3|TRBV27|TRBD1
TGTGCCAGCAGTTTTGGGACAGGGTTAACAGATACGCAGTATTTT
CASSFGTGLTDTQYF
>.|TRBJ2-7|TRBV19|.
TGTGCCAGTAGTGCTCAGGGGTGGGACGAGCAGTACTTC
CASSAQGWDEQYF
>.|TRBJ2-1|TRBV9|TRBD2
TGTGCCAGCAGCGTAGTTGGGACTAGCGGTAATGAGCAGTTCTTC
CASSVVGTSGNEQFF
>once|TRBJ2-2|TRBV27|.
TGTGCCAGCAGCCCTACTAACACCGGGGAGCTGTTTTTT
CASSPTNTGELFF
>.|TRBJ2-5|TRBV5-5|TRBD1
TGTGCCAGCAGCTGGGGACAGGGTCAAGAGACCCAGTACTTC
CASSWGQGQETQYF
>once|TRBJ2-1|TRBV11-2|.
TGTGCCAGCAGCGCCGGGGAGTCCTACAATGAGCAGTTCTTC
CASSAGESYNEQFF
>once|TRBJ1-2|TRBV3-1/TRBV3-2|.
TGTGCCAGCAGCCTCTGGCGCGGGGGAGGGAACTATGGCTACACCTTC
CASSLWRGGGNYGYTF
>.|TRBJ2-1|TRBV9|.
TGTGCCAGCAGCGTAGCTCTAGCGAAGAATGAGCAGTTCTTC
CASSVALAKNEQFF
>.|TRBJ2-7|TRBV4-1|TRBD1
TGCGCCAGCAGCCAAGATCGGACAGGATTGGGCTACGAGCAGTACTTC
CASSQDRTGLGYEQYF
>.|TRBJ1-2|TRBV12-3/TRBV12-4|TRBD1
TGTGCCAGCAGTCAGGGACAGGCCGGCTACACCTTC
CASSQGQAGYTF
>.|TRBJ2-1|TRBV2|.
TGTGCCACCCGAGTGAGCTCGGGCTACAATGAGCAGTTCTTC
CATRVSSGYNEQFF
>.|TRBJ1-1|TRBV5-1|TRBD1
TGCGCCAGCAGCTTGACAGGGGCCACTGAAGCTTTCTTT
CASSLTGATEAFF
>.|TRBJ1-2|TRBV2|TRBD1
TGTGCCAGCATGGCCGGACAGGGGAGGGATGGCTACACCTTC
CASMAGQGRDGYTF
>.|TRBJ2-2|TRBV9|.
TGTGCCAGCAGCGTAGGCGGGGACGACGGGGAGCTGTTTTTT
CASSVGGDDGELFF
>few|TRBJ1-1|TRBV4-2|TRBD1
TGTGCCAGCAGCCCACGGCAGGGGGCGCAGAACACTGAAGCTTTCTTT
CASSPRQGAQNTEAFF
>once|TRBJ2-7|TRBV27|.
TGTGCCAGCAGTTTGAAACCTCGGGGCTCCTACGAGCAGTACTTC
CASSLKPRGSYEQYF
>.|TRBJ1-2|TRBV5-6|.
TGTGCCAGCAGCTTTTCAGGGTCGGGCGGCTACACCTTC
CASSFSGSGGYTF
>once|TRBJ1-5|TRBV18|TRBD1
TGTGCCAGCTCAAGGACAGGGGGGAATCAGCCCCAGCATTTT
CASSRTGGNQPQHF
>.|TRBJ1-2|TRBV11-2|TRBD1
TGTGCCAGCAGCTCTTACAAGGGGACAGGGCGCCATGGCTACACCTTC
CASSSYKGTGRHGYTF
>.|TRBJ1-3|TRBV7-9|.
TGTGCCAGCAGCCCCCAACAGGGATCAGGAAACACCATATATTTT
CASSPQQGSGNTIYF
>.|TRBJ2-3|TRBV7-3|TRBD1
TGTGCCAGCAGCTTATATCGGGGCCAGGGGGCCACAGATACGCAGTATTTT
CASSLYRGQGATDTQYF
>.|TRBJ1-1|TRBV7-3|.
TGTGCCAGCAGCTTTAATGTGAACACTGAAGCTTTCTTT
CASSFNVNTEAFF
>.|TRBJ2-7|TRBV28|.
TGTGCCAGCAGTGGACACTTATCCTACGAGCAGTACTTC
CASSGHLSYEQYF
>.|TRBJ2-7|TRBV19|TRBD2
TGTGCCAGTAGTATGTCTAGCGGATACTACGAGCAGTACTTC
CASSMSSGYYEQYF
>.|TRBJ2-2|TRBV5-4|TRBD1
TGTGCCAGCAGCCCAGGACAGGGGAGGTTTGCCGGGGAGCTGTTTTTT
CASSPGQGRFAGELFF
>.|TRBJ1-6|TRBV19|.
TGTGCCAGTGCGACTGGAAGGGGTTCACCCCTCCACTTT
CASATGRGSPLHF
>.|TRBJ2-5|TRBV11-1|TRBD1
TGTGCCAGCAGCTTAGCGCCCAGGGGGCCCGGCCAAGAGACCCAGTACTTC
CASSLAPRGPGQETQYF
>.|TRBJ1-1|TRBV4-2|TRBD1
TGTGCCAGCAGCCGGGACAGGGGTACTGAAGCTTTCTTT
CASSRDRGTEAFF
>.|TRBJ2-1|TRBV11-3|.
TGTGCCAGCAGCTTAGACACGGGGGAGCAGTTCTTC
CASSLDTGEQFF
>.|TRBJ2-7|TRBV5-1|TRBD1
TGCGCCAGCAGCTTAGGACAGGCAGCCTACGAGCAGTACTTC
CASSLGQAAYEQYF
>.|TRBJ1-2|TRBV6-5|TRBD1
TGTGCCAGCAGTTACGCGGACAGGGGGTACTATGGCTACACCTTC
CASSYADRGYYGYTF
>.|TRBJ1-1|TRBV27|.
TGTGCCAGCACCCCCGCCAGCGGGCAGCTCGAAGCTTTCTTT
CASTPASGQLEAFF
>.|TRBJ2-7|TRBV10-3|.
TGTGCCATCAGTGAGGGGCCAGGGTTCGGCTACGAGCAGTACTTC
CAISEGPGFGYEQYF
>.|TRBJ1-2|TRBV28|.
TGTGCCAGCAGTTACTTTCCGGGGGATCGAGATGGCTACACCTTC
CASSYFPGDRDGYTF
>.|TRBJ1-6|TRBV5-1|.
TGCGCCAGCAGCCCAACCCCCATAGGGCAGGGCAATTCACCCCTCCACTTT
CASSPTPIGQGNSPLHF
>.|TRBJ2-7|TRBV19|TRBD1
TGTGCCAGTAGCCCCAAGGCCGGGACAGGGGACTACGAGCAGTACTTC
CASSPKAGTGDYEQYF
>.|TRBJ2-7|TRBV19|.
TGTGCCAGTAGTATAGTAGAAAACTCCTACGAGCAGTACTTC
CASSIVENSYEQYF
>.|TRBJ2-7|TRBV27|TRBD1
TGTGCCAGCGGGGACAGGGCCTCCTACGAGCAGTACTTC
CASGDRASYEQYF
>.|TRBJ1-5|TRBV15|TRBD1
TGTGCCACCAGCAGACAGAGGGGGCTTAGCAATCAGCCCCAGCATTTT
CATSRQRGLSNQPQHF
>.|TRBJ2-2|TRBV3-1/TRBV3-2|TRBD1
TGTGCCAGCAGCCGAACAGGGGGACTGAACACCGGGGAGCTGTTTTTT
CASSRTGGLNTGELFF